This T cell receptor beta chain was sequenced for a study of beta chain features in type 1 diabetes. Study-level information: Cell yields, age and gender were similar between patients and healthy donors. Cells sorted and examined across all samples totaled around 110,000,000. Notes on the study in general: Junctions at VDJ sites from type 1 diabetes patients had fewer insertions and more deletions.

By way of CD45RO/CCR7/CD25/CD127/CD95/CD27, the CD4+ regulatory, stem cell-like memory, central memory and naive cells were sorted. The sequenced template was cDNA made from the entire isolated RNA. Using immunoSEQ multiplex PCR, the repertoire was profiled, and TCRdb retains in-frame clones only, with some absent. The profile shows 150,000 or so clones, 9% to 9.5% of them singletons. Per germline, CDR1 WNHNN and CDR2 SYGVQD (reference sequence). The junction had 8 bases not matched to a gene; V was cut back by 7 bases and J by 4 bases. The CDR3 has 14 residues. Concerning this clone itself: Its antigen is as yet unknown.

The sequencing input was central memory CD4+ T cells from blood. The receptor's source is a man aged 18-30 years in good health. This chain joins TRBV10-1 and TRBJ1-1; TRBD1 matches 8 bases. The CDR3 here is CASTSGGFGTEAFF. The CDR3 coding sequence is TGCGCCAGCACCTCAGGGGGCTTCGGCACTGAAGCTTTCTTT.